This TCR beta chain was identified in a study of T cells in Graves' hyperthyroidism and ophthalmopathy. Study details: The authors collected peripheral blood at initial diagnosis, before any treatment.

Study-wide results and limits: Researchers report that a 13 V-J model separated ophthalmopathy from stable hyperthyroidism.

This clonotype was counted ten times or more. Its antigen is still unknown. Germline values: CDR1 SGHVS, CDR2 FQNEAQ. This CDR3 is built from 15 residues. V shed 7 bases and J shed 1 base, with 16 bases lying between them. Regions amplified from RNA transcripts were the TCR beta CDR3 regions. The TCR CDR3 first-round RT-PCR relied on the HTBI primer set. TCRdb reanalysed the multiplex PCR reads using MiXCR and keeps one entry per CDR3 protein. The table includes over 250,000 distinct CDR3 sequences, 15% to 20% detected once. Patients affected by ophthalmopathy presented a Clinical Activity Score of at least 3, a NOSPECS grade of at least 4, and disease duration below 3 months. Uncontrolled infection, other autoimmune disease, pregnancy or lactation excluded patients.

The receptor was derived from a woman aged 60-75 years with Graves' ophthalmopathy. Sequenced material: blood. V gene TRBV7-8 combines with J gene TRBJ2-5, with D uncertain. CDR3 in amino acids: CASKTRLEPQETQYF. The CDR3 DNA is TGTGCCAGCAAAACCCGTTTAGAGCCCCAAGAGACCCAGTACTTC.